Only one count was recorded for the clone carrying this T cell receptor (beta chain). Compared with germline, one end of the junction differs, possibly owing to a read error. This sample was included in a study of blood T cells in healthy people across ages. Germline values: CDR1 MNHEY, CDR2 SMNVEV (reference sequence). The CDR3 totals 18 residues. With a J-beta primer mix and a sample-barcoded 5' primer, a second PCR ran about 7 to 12 cycles. Every individual sample yielded 2.5 million or more paired-end reads (each containing CDR3). From the 5' RACE reads, TCRdb called clonotypes with MiXCR, one entry per CDR3 protein. The sample has 800,000 to 950,000 distinct CDR3 sequences; about 29% are singletons. These same records also appear under a second study, on T cells of mothers and their children.

This TCR came from a middle-aged woman in good health. V is TRBV27 and J is TRBJ2-1; D gene uncertain. What was sequenced was blood. DNA of the CDR3: TGTGCCAGCAGTTCCTTTAGCCGACTGGGGTCAACCTACAATGAGCAGGTCTTC. Translated, it gives CASSSFSRLGSTYNEQVF.